Following are 29 T cell receptor beta chains from one sample sequenced in a study of CXCR3-negative and CXCR3-positive naive CD8 T cells. Study-wide results and limits: Naive cells with CXCR3 showed TRB CDR3s that were more hydrophobic than those in CXCR3-negative naive cells.

These receptors lack a known antigen. All TRB cDNA libraries came from 5' RACE performed with UMI labels. TCRdb reprocessed the 5' RACE reads; each CDR3 protein has one entry and no DNA is given. This table lists around 160,000 distinct CDR3 sequences. The sample taken for sequencing was naive CXCR3+ CD8+ T cells from blood. Sample subset: CD45RO-CCR7+CD27+CD95- naive CD8+ T cells expressing CXCR3 (TNR3+). These receptors all come from a human donor in good health. Some clones in this sample may be carry-over from other donors' samples.

The chain couples TRBV5-1 to TRBJ1-1. Germline CDR1 SGHRS, CDR2 YFSETQ. This CDR3 has 14 residues. The CDR3 here is CASSLEGSYTEAFF.

The rearrangement links TRBV20-1 to TRBJ2-1. This CDR3 spans 14 amino acids. Germline V gene sequence: CDR1 DFQATT, CDR2 SNEGSKA (reference sequence). The CDR3 region is CSARGSQSYNEQFF.

The chain links TRBV5-5 to TRBJ2-5; TCRdb outputs TRBD1, but without DNA this stays unchecked. This CDR3 is 14 amino acids long. Germline V gives CDR1 SGHKS, CDR2 YYEKEE (reference sequence). This CDR3 reads CASSTGQGQETQYF.

The chain recombines TRBV28 with TRBJ2-5; TCRdb's D call, TRBD1, is unchecked because there is no DNA. Germline V gene lookup returns CDR1 MDHEN and CDR2 SYDVKM. There are 16 residues in the CDR3. The CDR3 protein is CASSLPIDRGGETQYF. The full variable domain, completed using reference TRBV28 and TRBJ2-5, is DVKVTQSSRYLVKRTGEKVFLECVQDMDHENMFWYRQDPGLGLRLIYFSYDVKMKEKGDIPEGYSVSREKKERFSLILESASTNQTSMYLCASSLPIDRGGETQYFGPGTRLLVL.

The genes are TRBV20-1 and TRBJ1-6; the TRBD1 assignment by TCRdb is unverifiable without DNA. CDR3 size: 14 residues. Germline V CDR1 and CDR2: DFQATT, SNEGSKA (reference sequence). CDR3 amino acids: CSVRTGGENSPLHF.

The chain's CDR3 is CASSMGWTGFNSYEQYF. This rearrangement joins TRBV19 to TRBJ2-7; TCRdb's D call of TRBD1 is untestable without DNA. This CDR3 has 17 residues. CDR1 is LNHDA, CDR2 SQIVND, per germline (reference sequence).

This rearrangement joins TRBV19 to TRBJ1-1. Germline V lookup: CDR1 LNHDA, CDR2 SQIVND (reference sequence). The CDR3 loop spans 14 amino acids. The CDR3 region is CASSLDGSYTEAFF. The full variable domain, in which reference TRBV19 and TRBJ1-1 provide the parts outside the CDR3, is DGGITQSPKYLFRKEGQNVTLSCEQNLNHDAMYWYRQDPGQGLRLIYYSQIVNDFQKGDIAEGYSVSREKKESFPLTVTSAQKNPTAFYLCASSLDGSYTEAFFGQGTRLTVV.

This CDR3 reads CASSHPSGTYEQYF. The rearrangement joins TRBV6-5 to TRBJ2-7. Germline V lookup: CDR1 MNHEY, CDR2 SVGAGI. The CDR3 is 14 amino acids.

J is TRBJ1-2 and V is TRBV6-5; TCRdb designates TRBD1, a call that cannot be tested without DNA. The germline V gene encodes CDR1 MNHEY and CDR2 SVGAGI. This CDR3 contains 17 residues. The chain's CDR3 is CASSYLPQRQGLWGYTF.

J is TRBJ2-1 and V is TRBV4-3. This CDR3 is 14 amino acids long. CDR1 LGHNA and CDR2 YSLEER come from the germline V gene. The CDR3 is CASSQAGSSGEQFF.

This sequence joins TRBV19 and TRBJ2-6; as DNA is missing, the TRBD1 call by TCRdb cannot be tested. The germline V gene has CDR1 LNHDA and CDR2 SQIVND (reference sequence). The CDR3 totals 19 residues. The CDR3 loop is CASSPRPGQGTSGANVLTF. Looking up the rest from reference TRBV19 and TRBJ2-6 gives the full variable domain: DGGITQSPKYLFRKEGQNVTLSCEQNLNHDAMYWYRQDPGQGLRLIYYSQIVNDFQKGDIAEGYSVSREKKESFPLTVTSAQKNPTAFYLCASSPRPGQGTSGANVLTFGAGSRLTVL.

V is TRBV21-1 and J is TRBJ2-7; TCRdb proposes TRBD1, but this gene call is untestable without DNA. TRBV21-1 is listed as a pseudogene. The CDR3 runs 16 residues. CDR3 protein: CASSKAKGQGNYEQYF.

V and J are TRBV29-1 and TRBJ2-6. This CDR3 region has 17 residues. Germline CDR1 and CDR2: SQVTM and ANQGSEA. The CDR3 protein is CSVEENSISSGANVLTF.

This rearrangement joins TRBV14 to TRBJ2-3; absent DNA, TCRdb's TRBD1 call cannot be checked. The CDR3 runs 18 residues. The germline V gene encodes CDR1 SGHDN and CDR2 FVKESK. CDR3 region: CASSHLRGQGAGTDTQYF.

The chain carries TRBV10-1 and TRBJ1-4. CDR1 is WNHNN and CDR2 is SYGVQD in the germline V gene (reference sequence). This CDR3 comprises 15 residues. The CDR3 loop reads CASLRGGTVNEKLFF.

The chain links TRBV4-2 to TRBJ2-7; the TRBD2 assignment by TCRdb is unverifiable without DNA. Per the germline V gene, CDR1 is LGHNA and CDR2 is YNFKEQ. The CDR3 covers 14 residues. CDR3 sequence: CASSPIGGAYEQYF.

The chain uses TRBV11-1 and TRBJ2-7. Germline CDR1 and CDR2: SGHAT and FQDESV (reference sequence). The CDR3 consists of 14 residues. The CDR3: CASSESDHTYEQYF. Together with reference TRBV11-1 and TRBJ2-7, the CDR3 gives the full variable domain: EAEVAQSPRYKITEKSQAVAFWCDPISGHATLYWYRQILGQGPELLVQFQDESVVDDSQLPKDRFSAERLKGVDSTLKIQPAELGDSAMYLCASSESDHTYEQYFGPGTRLTVT.

This chain joins TRBV29-1 and TRBJ2-7; TCRdb calls TRBD2, which cannot be checked without DNA. This CDR3 is 12 amino acids long. The V gene's germline CDR1 is SQVTM and CDR2 ANQGSEA. The CDR3 here is CSVEGASYEQYF.

This chain links TRBV29-1 with TRBJ2-7; TCRdb's D gene call, TRBD1, goes unchecked for lack of DNA. The CDR3 runs 17 residues. Germline-derived CDR1 and CDR2 are SQVTM and ANQGSEA. The CDR3 sequence is CSVETPGDRGSSYEQYF.

V usage is TRBV10-1 and J usage is TRBJ2-2; checking the TCRdb D call of TRBD1 is not possible without DNA. The CDR3 consists of 15 residues. Germline CDR1 WNHNN, CDR2 SYGVQD (reference sequence). CDR3 sequence: CSNIPGGPSTGELFF.

The V and J genes are TRBV7-9 and TRBJ2-2; there is no DNA to check the TCRdb D call of TRBD1. The germline V gene has CDR1 SEHNR and CDR2 FQNEAQ (reference sequence). The CDR3 consists of 18 residues. The chain's CDR3 is CASSRPGTGFGNTGELFF. The full variable domain, in which reference TRBV7-9 and TRBJ2-2 provide the parts outside the CDR3, is DTGVSQNPRHKITKRGQNVTFRCDPISEHNRLYWYRQTLGQGPEFLTYFQNEAQLEKSRLLSDRFSAERPKGSFSTLEIQRTEQGDSAMYLCASSRPGTGFGNTGELFFGEGSRLTVL.

The CDR3 protein is CASSSLGVEQYF. The rearrangement joins TRBV7-3 to TRBJ2-7; as DNA is missing, the TRBD1 call by TCRdb cannot be tested. The CDR3 sequence is 12 residues long. Germline lookup yields CDR1 SGHTA and CDR2 FQGTGA.

This chain uses TRBV9 with TRBJ1-2; checking the TCRdb D call of TRBD1 is not possible without DNA. CDR1 and CDR2 from the germline V gene are SGDLS and YYNGEE. The CDR3 is made up of 17 amino acids. CDR3 in amino acids: CASSAGTGAIANYGYTF.

This rearrangement joins TRBV29-1 to TRBJ2-7; TCRdb outputs TRBD2, but without DNA this stays unchecked. Per the germline V gene, CDR1 is SQVTM and CDR2 is ANQGSEA. The CDR3 is made up of 16 amino acids. CDR3 amino acids: CSVELRQLTRGNEQYF.

The V call is TRBV29-1, the J call TRBJ2-5. The CDR3 consists of 13 residues. Germline V gene data show CDR1 as SQVTM and CDR2 as ANQGSEA. CDR3 amino acids: CSVDHWGQETQYF.

The V gene is TRBV27, the J gene TRBJ2-1. The CDR3 consists of 13 residues. Looked up from germline, CDR1 is MNHEY and CDR2 is SMNVEV (reference sequence). The CDR3: CASSFDVYNEQFF.

The CDR3 here is CASSYWGTGSEAFF. The chain uses TRBV6-5 and TRBJ1-1; the D call of TRBD1 rests on TCRdb alone, since no DNA is present to check it. Germline CDR1 and CDR2: MNHEY and SVGAGI. The CDR3 loop spans 14 amino acids.

The J gene is TRBJ2-1, the V gene TRBV6-5. In germline, CDR1 is MNHEY, CDR2 SVGAGI. The CDR3 loop spans 11 amino acids. CDR3 loop: CASSYAAEQFF.

This chain links TRBV7-9 with TRBJ1-1; TCRdb calls TRBD1, which cannot be checked without DNA. Germline CDR1 reads SEHNR; CDR2 reads FQNEAQ (reference sequence). CDR3 length: 12 residues. The CDR3: CASSLVQGQAFF.